This T cell receptor beta chain is drawn from a study of T-cell memory formation after mild COVID-19. Overall study results and limits: Some clones that responded turned up in pre-infection memory, which suggests that cross-reactive memory joined in.

MiXCR was run by TCRdb on the 5' RACE reads, yielding one entry per CDR3 protein. The repertoire holds roughly 310,000 distinct CDR3 sequences, with around 15% as singletons. Germline-derived CDR1 and CDR2 are KGHSH and LQKENI. After removal of 2 bases from V and 5 bases from J, the junction contained 10 bases not matched to a gene. The CDR3 totals 18 residues. Only a few counts were recorded for this clonotype. Its antigen is undetermined. The TCR sequence derives from a man younger than 35 who had mild COVID-19 (a few samples of this study predate the infection). Cell type and time point are not known. The genes are TRBV18 and TRBJ2-1; 12 bases line up with TRBD2. The sample comprised PBMCs or a T cell subset sorted from them (not recorded which). The CDR3 nucleotides are TGTGCCAGCTCACCAGATCTAGCGGGGGGGCTCGTCCACAATGAGCAGTTCTTC. Translation: CASSPDLAGGLVHNEQFF.